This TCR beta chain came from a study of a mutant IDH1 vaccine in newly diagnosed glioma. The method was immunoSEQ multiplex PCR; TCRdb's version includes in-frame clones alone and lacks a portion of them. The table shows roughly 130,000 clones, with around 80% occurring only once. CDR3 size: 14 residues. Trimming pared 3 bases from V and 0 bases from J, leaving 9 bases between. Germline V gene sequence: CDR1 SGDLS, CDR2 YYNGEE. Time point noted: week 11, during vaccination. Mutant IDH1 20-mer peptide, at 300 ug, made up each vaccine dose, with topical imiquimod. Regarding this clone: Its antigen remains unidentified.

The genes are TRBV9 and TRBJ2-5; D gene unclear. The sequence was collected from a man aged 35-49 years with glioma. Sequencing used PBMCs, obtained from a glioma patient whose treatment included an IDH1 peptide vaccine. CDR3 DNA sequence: TGTGCCAGCAGCGGCGGAAACTACCAAGAGACCCAGTACTTC. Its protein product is CASSGGNYQETQYF.